What follows is one T cell receptor beta chain and its context. This sample stems from a study of shared clonotypes between healthy human individuals. V lost 5 bases to trimming and J lost 1 base, with 15 bases between them. Per germline, CDR1 SGHTA and CDR2 FQGNSA. There are 16 residues in the CDR3. Produced via immunoSEQ multiplex PCR; TCRdb's table is partial and in-frame only. The sample includes approximately 2.3 million clones, approximately 93% seen only once; the top ten take about 0.39%. V and J are TRBV7-2 and TRBJ2-1; a possible D gene is TRBD2 (5 bases). Sequenced input: naive CD4+ T cells from PBMCs. Subset here: CD45RA+ positively selected. The sequence derives from a man aged 18 to 35 in good health. Some clones in this sample may be carry-over from other donors' samples. The CDR3 protein is CASSRTDSLSYNEQFF. CDR3 nucleotide sequence: TGTGCCAGCAGCCGAACGGACTCACTTTCCTACAATGAGCAGTTCTTC. The complete variable domain, with remaining parts taken from reference TRBV7-2 and TRBJ2-1, reads GAGVSQSPSNKVTEKGKDVELRCDPISGHTALYWYRQSLGQGLEFLIYFQGNSAPDKSGLPSDRFSAERTGGSVSTLTIQRTQQEDSAVYLCASSRTDSLSYNEQFFGPGTRLTVL.